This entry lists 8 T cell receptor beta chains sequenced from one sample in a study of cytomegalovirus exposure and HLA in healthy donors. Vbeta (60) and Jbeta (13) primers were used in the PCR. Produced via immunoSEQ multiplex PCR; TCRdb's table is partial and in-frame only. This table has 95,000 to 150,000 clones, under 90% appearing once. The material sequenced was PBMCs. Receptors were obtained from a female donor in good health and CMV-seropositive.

CDR3 coding DNA: TGTGCCAGTTCAGAGGACAGATCCTACGAGCAGTACTTC. As protein: CASSEDRSYEQYF. The chain has TRBV19 and TRBJ2-7; TRBD1 is a possible D gene (6 bases). This CDR3 contains 13 residues. V was cut by 8 bases and J by 1 base, with 12 bases left in between. Germline-derived CDR1 and CDR2 are LNHDA and SQIVND (reference sequence).

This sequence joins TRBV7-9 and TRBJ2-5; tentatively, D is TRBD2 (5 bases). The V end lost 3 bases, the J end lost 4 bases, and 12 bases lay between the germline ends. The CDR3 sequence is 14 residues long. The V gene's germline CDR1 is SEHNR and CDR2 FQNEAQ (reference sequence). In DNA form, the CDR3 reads TGTGCCAGCAGCTTGCGGCAGGAGGCAGAGACCCAGTACTTC. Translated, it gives CASSLRQEAETQYF.

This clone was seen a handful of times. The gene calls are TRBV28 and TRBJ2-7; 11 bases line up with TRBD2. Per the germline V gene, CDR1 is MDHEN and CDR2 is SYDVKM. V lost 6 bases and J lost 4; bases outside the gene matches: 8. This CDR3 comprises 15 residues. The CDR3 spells CASRDPGLADYEQYF. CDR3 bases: TGTGCCAGCAGAGATCCGGGACTAGCGGATTACGAGCAGTACTTC.

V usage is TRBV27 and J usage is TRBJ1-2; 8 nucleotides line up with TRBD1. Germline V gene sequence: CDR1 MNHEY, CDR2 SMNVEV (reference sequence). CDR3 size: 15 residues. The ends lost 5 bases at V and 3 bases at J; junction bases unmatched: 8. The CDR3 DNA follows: TGTGCCAGCAGTCCCGGACAGGGAGGGTACTATGGCTACACCTTC. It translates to CASSPGQGGYYGYTF.

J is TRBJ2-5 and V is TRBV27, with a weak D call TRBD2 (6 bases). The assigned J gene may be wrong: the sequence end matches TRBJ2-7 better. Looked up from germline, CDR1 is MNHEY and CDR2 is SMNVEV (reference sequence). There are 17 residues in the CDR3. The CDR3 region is CASRTNGYGLLTYEQYF. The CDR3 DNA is TGTGCCAGCAGGACGAATGGTTATGGACTATTAACCTACGAGCAGTACTTC.

The CDR3 bases are TGTGCCATCAGTGACCCCCAGGGGTTTAGCTACACCTTC. This codes for CAISDPQGFSYTF. The rearrangement joins TRBV10-3 to TRBJ1-2, with D possibly matching TRBD1 (6 bases). Germline CDR1 and CDR2: ENHRY and SYGVKD. This CDR3 has 13 residues. Deletions cut 3 bases from V and 9 bases from J, with 14 bases between.

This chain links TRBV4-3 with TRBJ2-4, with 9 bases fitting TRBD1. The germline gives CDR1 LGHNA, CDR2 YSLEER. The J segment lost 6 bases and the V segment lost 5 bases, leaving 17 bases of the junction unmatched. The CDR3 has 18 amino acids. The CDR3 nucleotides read TGCGCCAGCAGCGCTGTCTTCACCGGGACAGGGATTTCAAACATTCAGTACTTC. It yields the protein CASSAVFTGTGISNIQYF.

Here the CDR3 reads CSVRTGTALNQPQHF. The CDR3 DNA reads as TGCAGCGTACGGACAGGGACCGCGTTGAATCAGCCCCAGCATTTT. The chain has TRBV29-1 and TRBJ1-5; 8 positions match TRBD1. This CDR3 has 15 residues. V lost 6 bases, J lost 4 bases, and 11 bases stayed unmatched. Looked up from germline, CDR1 is SQVTM and CDR2 is ANQGSEA. The full variable domain, in which reference TRBV29-1 and TRBJ1-5 provide the parts outside the CDR3, is SAVISQKPSRDICQRGTSLTIQCQVDSQVTMMFWYRQQPGQSLTLIATANQGSEATYESGFVIDKFPISRPNLTFSTLTVSNMSPEDSSIYLCSVRTGTALNQPQHFGDGTRLSIL.